This TCR beta chain was documented in a study of T cells in Graves' hyperthyroidism and ophthalmopathy. RNA transcripts gave rise to amplified TCR beta CDR3 regions. HTBI primers drove first-round RT-PCR of the TCR CDR3. TCRdb re-analysed the multiplex PCR reads in MiXCR, keeping a single row per CDR3 protein. The table records about 530,000 distinct CDR3 sequences, about 15% of them present only once. CDR3 length: 14 residues. The V gene lost 4 bases and the J gene lost 5 bases, with 17 bases spanning the gap. Germline assignment: CDR1 GTSNPN and CDR2 SVGIG (reference sequence). Researchers barred patients who had uncontrolled infection, other autoimmune disease, pregnancy or lactation. This clonotype was detected many times. Its antigen is unidentified. Findings of the study overall: The blood repertoire included most of the expanded thyroid clonotypes above 0.001.

The sequenced sample was blood. The source is a woman aged 18-29 years with Graves' ophthalmopathy. The V and J genes are TRBV30 and TRBJ1-1; D remains ambiguous. Written as DNA, the CDR3 is TGTGCCTGGAACCCAAATGGCAGACGGACTGAAGCTTTCTTT. Amino acid sequence: CAWNPNGRRTEAFF.